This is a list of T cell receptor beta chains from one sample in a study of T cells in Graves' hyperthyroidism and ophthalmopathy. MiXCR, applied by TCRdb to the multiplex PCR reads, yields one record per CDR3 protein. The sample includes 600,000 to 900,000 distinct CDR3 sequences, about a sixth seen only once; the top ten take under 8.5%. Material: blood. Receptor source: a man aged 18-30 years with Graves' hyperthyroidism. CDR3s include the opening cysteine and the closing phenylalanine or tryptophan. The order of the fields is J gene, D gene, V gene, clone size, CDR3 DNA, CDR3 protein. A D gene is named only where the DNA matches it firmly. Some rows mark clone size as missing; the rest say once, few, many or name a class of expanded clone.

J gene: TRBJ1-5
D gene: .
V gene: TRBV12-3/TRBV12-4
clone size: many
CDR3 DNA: TGTGCCAGCAGTTTCGGTGGGAGCAATCAGCCCCAGCATTTT
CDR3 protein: CASSFGGSNQPQHF

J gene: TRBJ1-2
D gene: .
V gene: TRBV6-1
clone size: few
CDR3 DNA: TGTGCCAGCAGTGAATGGCTAGGCTACACCTTC
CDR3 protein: CASSEWLGYTF

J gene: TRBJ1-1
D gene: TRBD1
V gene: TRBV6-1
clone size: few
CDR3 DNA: TGTGCCAGTAAAACAGGGGAGGACACTGAAGCTTTCTTT
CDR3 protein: CASKTGEDTEAFF

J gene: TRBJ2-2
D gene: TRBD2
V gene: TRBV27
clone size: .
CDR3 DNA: TGTGCCAGCAGTTTAGGGGGCCGGGGGGGTGGGAACACCGGGGAGCTGTTTTTT
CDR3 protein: CASSLGGRGGGNTGELFF

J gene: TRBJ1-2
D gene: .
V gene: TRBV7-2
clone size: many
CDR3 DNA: TGTGCCAGCACACCGGGGGGGCTAAGTGGCTACACCTTC
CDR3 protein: CASTPGGLSGYTF

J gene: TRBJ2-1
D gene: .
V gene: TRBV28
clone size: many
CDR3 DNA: TGTGCCAGCAGTATGGGGGGGACAGATCACAATGAGCAGTTCTTC
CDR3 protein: CASSMGGTDHNEQFF

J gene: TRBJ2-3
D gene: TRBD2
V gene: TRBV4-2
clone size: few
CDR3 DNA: TGTGCCAGCAGCCAAGCTTTAGCGGGAGTGTCAGATACGCAGTATTTT
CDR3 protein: CASSQALAGVSDTQYF

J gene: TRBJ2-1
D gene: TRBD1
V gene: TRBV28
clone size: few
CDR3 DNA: TGTGCCAGCAGGAACAACAGGGGACAGCCCGGGAATGAGCAGTTCTTC
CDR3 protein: CASRNNRGQPGNEQFF

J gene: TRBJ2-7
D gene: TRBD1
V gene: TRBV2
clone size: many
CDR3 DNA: TGTGCCAGCTGTCCCTGGACAGGGGATGAGCAGTACTTC
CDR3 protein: CASCPWTGDEQYF

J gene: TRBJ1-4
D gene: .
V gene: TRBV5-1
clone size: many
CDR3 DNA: TGCGCCAGCAGCTTGACGGTCACCGATGAAAAACTGTTTTTT
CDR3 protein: CASSLTVTDEKLFF

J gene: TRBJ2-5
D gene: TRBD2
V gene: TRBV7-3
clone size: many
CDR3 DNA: TGTGCCAGCAGCGTCTTTCCCCAACCTTATGGCGGGAGTAAAGAGACCCAGTACTTC
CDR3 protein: CASSVFPQPYGGSKETQYF

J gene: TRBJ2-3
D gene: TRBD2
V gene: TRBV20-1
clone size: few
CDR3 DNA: TGCAGTGCTAGCGGACTAGCGGGAGTAACGACAGATACGCAGTATTTT
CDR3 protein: CSASGLAGVTTDTQYF

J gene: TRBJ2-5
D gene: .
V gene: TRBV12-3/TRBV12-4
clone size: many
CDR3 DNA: TGTGCCAGCAGTTTAGGCCGGGGGCTAGAGACCCAGTACTTC
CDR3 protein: CASSLGRGLETQYF

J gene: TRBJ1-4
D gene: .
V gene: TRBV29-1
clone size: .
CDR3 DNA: TGCAGCGTGGGGACGTCTGAAAAACTGTTTTTT
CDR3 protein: CSVGTSEKLFF

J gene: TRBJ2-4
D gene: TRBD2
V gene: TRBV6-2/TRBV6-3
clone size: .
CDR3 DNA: TGTGCCAGCAGTTACGCGGGAGGAGACATTCAGTACTTC
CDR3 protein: CASSYAGGDIQYF

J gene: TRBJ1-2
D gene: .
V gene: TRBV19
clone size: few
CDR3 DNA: TGTGCCAGTAGTATTAGCCGGGCATCCTATGGCTACACCTTC
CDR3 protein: CASSISRASYGYTF

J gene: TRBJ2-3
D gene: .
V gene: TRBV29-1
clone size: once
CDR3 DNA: TGCAGCGTTCTAAAGAGACTAGTTCGGTATTTT
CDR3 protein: CSVLKRLVRYF

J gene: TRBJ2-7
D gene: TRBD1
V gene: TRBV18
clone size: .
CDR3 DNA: TGTGCCAGCTCACCTTCGGGACAGGGAACCTACGAGCAGTACTTC
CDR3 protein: CASSPSGQGTYEQYF

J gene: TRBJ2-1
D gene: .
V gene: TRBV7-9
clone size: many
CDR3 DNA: TGTGCCAGCAGCTCCGGGCCTCACGGGGGTGAGCAGTTCTTC
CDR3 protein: CASSSGPHGGEQFF

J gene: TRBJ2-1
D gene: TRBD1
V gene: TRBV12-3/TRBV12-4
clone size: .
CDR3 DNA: TGTGCCAGCAGGCTACCGGGACAGGGTAATAATGAGCAGTTCTTC
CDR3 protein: CASRLPGQGNNEQFF

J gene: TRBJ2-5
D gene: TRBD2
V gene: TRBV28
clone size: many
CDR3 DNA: TGTGCCAGCAGTTGGTTTAGCGGGAGGGTGGAGACCCAGTACTTC
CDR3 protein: CASSWFSGRVETQYF

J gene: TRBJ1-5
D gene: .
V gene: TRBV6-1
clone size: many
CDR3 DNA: TGTGCCAGCAGTTTGTTACTTAGCAATCAGCCCCAGCATTTT
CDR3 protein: CASSLLLSNQPQHF

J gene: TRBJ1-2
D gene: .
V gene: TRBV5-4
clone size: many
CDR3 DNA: TGTGCCAGCAGCTTGGCCTGGGGTAACTATGGCTACACCTTC
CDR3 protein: CASSLAWGNYGYTF

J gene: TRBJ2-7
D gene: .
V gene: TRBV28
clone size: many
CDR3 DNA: TGTGCCAGCAATCTCAGGGGGGAATCCTACGAGCAGTACTTC
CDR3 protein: CASNLRGESYEQYF

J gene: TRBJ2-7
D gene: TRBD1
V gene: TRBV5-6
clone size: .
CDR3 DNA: TGTGCCAGCAGCCCCCCGGACAGGTACTCCTACGAGCAGTACTTC
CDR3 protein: CASSPPDRYSYEQYF

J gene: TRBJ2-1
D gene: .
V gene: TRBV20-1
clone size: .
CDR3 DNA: TGCAGTGCTAGAGGGCACCTTGGGGCCTACAATGAGCAGTTCTTC
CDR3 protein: CSARGHLGAYNEQFF

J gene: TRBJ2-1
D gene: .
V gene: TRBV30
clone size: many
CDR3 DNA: TGTGCCTCCTACAAGGGCAATGAGCAGTTCTTC
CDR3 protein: CASYKGNEQFF

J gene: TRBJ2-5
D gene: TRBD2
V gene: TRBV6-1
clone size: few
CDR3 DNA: TGTGCCAGCAGCGCTAGCGGGAGCAGGGAGACCCAGTACTTC
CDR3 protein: CASSASGSRETQYF

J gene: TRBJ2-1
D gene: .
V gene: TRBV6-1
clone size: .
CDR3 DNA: TGTGCCAGTGGGCGGGGAGTTCCGTTCTTC
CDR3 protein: CASGRGVPFF

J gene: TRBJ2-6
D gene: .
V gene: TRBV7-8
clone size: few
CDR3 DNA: TGTGCCAGCAGCTTCACAAGACAGGCTATCTCTGGGGCCAACGTCCTGACTTTC
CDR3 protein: CASSFTRQAISGANVLTF

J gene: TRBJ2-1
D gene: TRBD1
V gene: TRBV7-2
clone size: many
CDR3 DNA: TGTGCCAGCAGCAAGGACAGGGACAATGAGCAGTTCTTC
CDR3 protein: CASSKDRDNEQFF

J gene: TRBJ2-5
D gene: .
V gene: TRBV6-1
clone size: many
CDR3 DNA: TGTGCCAGCCTTGCCGTGTCCAACCAAGAGACCCAGTACTTC
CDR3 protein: CASLAVSNQETQYF

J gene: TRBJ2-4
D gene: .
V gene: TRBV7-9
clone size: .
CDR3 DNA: TGTGCCAGCAGCTTAGCCCGGACAGCCCAAAACATTCAGTACTTC
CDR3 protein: CASSLARTAQNIQYF

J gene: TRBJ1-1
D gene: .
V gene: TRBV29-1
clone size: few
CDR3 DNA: TGCAGCGTCCAAAGTCCGAGAAACACTGAAGCTTTCTTT
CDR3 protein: CSVQSPRNTEAFF

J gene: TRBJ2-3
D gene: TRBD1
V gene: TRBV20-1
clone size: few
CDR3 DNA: TGCAGTCAATTGTCCGGGACAGGGGTAACAGATACGCAGTATTTT
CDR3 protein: CSQLSGTGVTDTQYF

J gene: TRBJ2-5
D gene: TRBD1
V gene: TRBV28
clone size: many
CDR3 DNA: TGTGCCAGCAGTCTCCGGGACAGGTGGTACTTC
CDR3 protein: CASSLRDRWYF

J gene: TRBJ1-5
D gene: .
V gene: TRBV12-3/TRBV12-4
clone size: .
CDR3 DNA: TGTGCCAGCAGGTCTACAGGGACGCGCAATCAGCCCCAGCATTTT
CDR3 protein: CASRSTGTRNQPQHF